The 23 T cell receptor beta chains below were found in one sample sequenced in a study of long-term antiretroviral therapy in people with HIV. At survey level, the immunoSEQ assay was run in its v3.0 version. Data came from immunoSEQ multiplex PCR; TCRdb stores just in-frame clones and leaves some out. The sample lists approximately 15,000 clones, around four fifths occurring once. Material: unsorted PBMCs, obtained 0.1 years after starting antiretroviral therapy. These TCRs come from a man aged 18-30 years with HIV.

This chain connects TRBV7-9 to TRBJ2-1; possible D gene TRBD2, 6 bases. V dropped 3 bases and J dropped 5 bases, with 14 bases sitting between them. Germline V lookup: CDR1 SEHNR, CDR2 FQNEAQ (reference sequence). The CDR3 has 15 amino acids. In DNA, the CDR3 is TGTGCCAGCAGCTTGTCCGGACTAAACCACAATGAGCAGTTCTTC. This codes for CASSLSGLNHNEQFF.

The chain couples TRBV29-1 to TRBJ1-4; 8 nucleotides match TRBD1. Germline trimming cut 0 bases from V and 4 bases from J; bases unmatched to any gene: 4. The CDR3 has 15 residues. Per the germline V gene, CDR1 is SQVTM and CDR2 is ANQGSEA. DNA of the CDR3: TGCAGCGTTGAAGATCCGACAGGGGTTAATGAAAAACTGTTTTTT. This sequence encodes CSVEDPTGVNEKLFF.

The chain carries TRBV11-3 and TRBJ2-2; D tentatively reads TRBD1 or TRBD2 (5 bases each). CDR1 is SGHNT and CDR2 is YENEEA in the germline V gene. The CDR3 is 15 amino acids. Trimming took 5 bases from V and 0 from J, leaving 10 bases between them. CDR3 nucleotide sequence: TGTGCCAGCAGCCGAGGGACGACGAACACCGGGGAGCTGTTTTTT. Translating it yields CASSRGTTNTGELFF.

This clone was observed a few times. V and J are TRBV7-3 and TRBJ2-1, with a weak D call TRBD2 (6 bases). This CDR3 contains 16 residues. V was shortened by 2 bases and J by 9 bases, with 20 bases between the two germline ends. Germline V lookup: CDR1 SGHTA, CDR2 FQGTGA. CDR3 sequence: CASSLESGGMLGEQFF. The CDR3 DNA sequence: TGTGCCAGCAGCTTAGAGTCGGGCGGGATGTTAGGTGAGCAGTTCTTC.

The chain couples TRBV9 to TRBJ2-1; 7 bases line up with TRBD2. Trimming cost V 4 bases and J 8 bases; bases outside gene matches: 9. The CDR3 spans 14 residues. Germline loops: CDR1 SGDLS, CDR2 YYNGEE. The CDR3 loop is CASSTSWGGYEQFF. CDR3 DNA: TGTGCCAGCAGCACATCTTGGGGGGGGTATGAGCAGTTCTTC.

The J gene is TRBJ1-5, the V gene TRBV10-3; TRBD1 matches at 7 bases. Per the germline V gene, CDR1 is ENHRY and CDR2 is SYGVKD. The CDR3 is made up of 14 amino acids. Trimming at V came to 1 base and at J to 6 bases, leaving 3 bases not matched to a gene. The CDR3 DNA is TGTGCCATCAGTGAGTTGGCAGGGGGTCAGCCCCAGCATTTT. Translating gives CAISELAGGQPQHF.

V is TRBV9 and J is TRBJ2-3, with D possibly matching TRBD1 (6 bases). Germline loops: CDR1 SGDLS, CDR2 YYNGEE. The CDR3 has 14 amino acids. V shed 0 bases and J shed 4 bases, with 9 bases lying between them. CDR3 loop: CASSVAGVPDTQYF. The CDR3 bases are TGTGCCAGCAGCGTAGCAGGGGTCCCAGATACGCAGTATTTT.

The chain has TRBV11-2 and TRBJ1-2; 12 positions match TRBD1. The CDR3 has 14 residues. Unmatched junction bases numbered 4, after V lost 5 bases and J lost 6 bases. Germline loops: CDR1 SGHAT, CDR2 FQNNGV. The CDR3 loop reads CASSAGTGGNGYTF. DNA for the CDR3: TGTGCCAGCAGCGCCGGGACAGGGGGCAATGGCTACACCTTC.

This clone was counted a few times. Other DNA sequences in this specimen translate into the identical CDR3. The chain carries TRBV9 and TRBJ1-3, with 7 bases matching TRBD1. J lost 3 bases, V lost 3 bases, and 6 bases had no gene match. Germline assignment: CDR1 SGDLS and CDR2 YYNGEE. The CDR3 length is 15 residues. DNA of the CDR3: TGTGCCAGCAGCGAACAGGGGTCGAGTGGAAACACCATATATTTT. Residues: CASSEQGSSGNTIYF.

The gene calls are TRBV6-5 and TRBJ2-3; D possibly corresponds to TRBD2 (6 bases). The length of the CDR3 is 15 residues. Trimming removed 0 bases at V and 2 bases at J, with 9 bases between. Per germline, CDR1 MNHEY and CDR2 SVGAGI. CDR3 loop: CASSYSGGVTDTQYF. As DNA, the CDR3 is TGTGCCAGCAGTTACTCGGGGGGAGTCACAGATACGCAGTATTTT.

V usage is TRBV5-8 and J usage is TRBJ1-3; D is ambiguous. Trimming removed 2 bases from V and 2 bases from J, with 11 bases in between. CDR3 length: 15 amino acids. CDR1 and CDR2 from the germline V gene are SGHTS and YDEGEE. CDR3 DNA: TGTGCCAGCAGCTTTTTTTTTAGGACTGGAAACACCATATATTTT. The encoded protein is CASSFFFRTGNTIYF.

This clone was observed a single time. The rearrangement uses TRBV7-6 and TRBJ2-1; D remains unclear. CDR3 size: 14 residues. V was cut by 2 bases and J by 3 bases, with 8 bases left in between. From germline, CDR1 is SGHVS and CDR2 FNYEAQ. The CDR3 is CASSLSGRYNEQFF. The CDR3 nucleotides read TGTGCCAGCAGCTTATCCGGGCGCTACAATGAGCAGTTCTTC.

This clone occurred once. The rearrangement uses TRBV6-1 and TRBJ2-1; D ambiguous. Per the germline V gene, CDR1 is MNHNS and CDR2 is SASEGT. V lost 2 bases and J 6 bases, leaving 8 bases between the germline ends. The CDR3 covers 13 residues. CDR3 coding DNA: TGTGCCAGCAGTGAATGGTCCAGCAATGAGCAGTTCTTC. Translated: CASSEWSSNEQFF.

V usage is TRBV7-9 and J usage is TRBJ2-7; 13 bases agree with TRBD2. The germline V gene has CDR1 SEHNR and CDR2 FQNEAQ (reference sequence). This CDR3 region has 19 residues. With 4 bases clipped from V and 3 bases from J, the junction kept 15 bases outside the gene matches. The CDR3 here is CASSSPRGPGTSGVYEQYF. The CDR3 nucleotides are TGTGCCAGCAGCTCACCCAGGGGACCCGGGACTAGCGGGGTCTACGAGCAGTACTTC.

The rearrangement uses TRBV5-4 and TRBJ1-2; D remains unclear. The CDR3 is made up of 16 amino acids. Germline V gene lookup returns CDR1 SGHNT and CDR2 YYREEE (reference sequence). V lost 3 bases and J lost 2, with 17 bases in between. The CDR3: CASSSPAQPSNYGYTF. The CDR3 nucleotides are TGTGCCAGCAGCTCCCCGGCACAACCGTCGAACTATGGCTACACCTTC.

The chain has TRBV14 and TRBJ1-1; TRBD1 might be the D (5 bases). V shed 4 bases and J shed 11 bases, with 17 bases lying between them. Germline assignment: CDR1 SGHDN and CDR2 FVKESK. The CDR3 consists of 13 residues. The CDR3 region has the DNA TGTGCCAGCAGCCCAGGGACCTCATTGGGGGCTTTCTTT. Translation: CASSPGTSLGAFF.

This sequence joins TRBV5-1 and TRBJ1-2; D is unresolved. V shed 0 bases and J shed 2 bases, with 14 bases lying between them. Germline loops: CDR1 SGHRS, CDR2 YFSETQ. This CDR3 region has 16 residues. The DNA for the CDR3 is TGCGCCAGCAGCTTGGGAGGGATGTCGGGGAACTATGGCTACACCTTC. Translation: CASSLGGMSGNYGYTF.

The chain combines TRBV19 with TRBJ2-7; D might be TRBD1 or TRBD2, each matching 5 bases. This CDR3 is built from 16 residues. Germline CDR1 reads LNHDA; CDR2 reads SQIVND (reference sequence). V lost 6 bases and J 5 bases, leaving 23 bases between the germline ends. This CDR3 is CASSHLGTDGSDEQYF. The CDR3, as DNA: TGTGCCAGTAGCCACCTCGGGACGGACGGCTCGGACGAGCAGTACTTC.

This chain joins TRBV5-1 and TRBJ1-4; the D is unclear. V dropped 7 bases and J dropped 0 bases, with 13 bases sitting between them. CDR1 and CDR2 (germline): SGHRS, YFSETQ. The CDR3 runs to 15 residues. CDR3 sequence reads: CASAPQPSTNEKLFF. As DNA, the CDR3 is TGCGCCAGCGCTCCGCAGCCGTCAACTAATGAAAAACTGTTTTTT.

The CDR3 nucleotides are TGTGCCAGCAGCCCCCGGGGGCCAAGTGGTACGTTTAGCAATCAGCCCCAGCATTTT. Translated: CASSPRGPSGTFSNQPQHF. J is TRBJ1-5 and V is TRBV27; D is perhaps TRBD1 (6 bases). The V end was cut by 6 bases, the J end by 0 bases, with 24 bases between. The CDR3 runs 19 residues. Germline lookup yields CDR1 MNHEY and CDR2 SMNVEV (reference sequence).

V and J are TRBV5-6 and TRBJ2-3; a weak D match, TRBD1 (5 bases). This CDR3 has 15 amino acids. V lost 6 bases, J lost 3 bases, and 17 bases lay in between. Germline V gene data show CDR1 as SGHDT and CDR2 as YYEEEE. The CDR3 region is CASTLMAGRTDTQYF. The CDR3 nucleotides read TGTGCCAGCACCCTTATGGCAGGGCGGACAGATACGCAGTATTTT.

This chain connects TRBV19 to TRBJ2-1, with 13 bases that match TRBD2. Germline V CDR1 and CDR2: LNHDA, SQIVND (reference sequence). V lost 3 bases, J lost 8 bases, and 13 bases stayed unmatched. The CDR3 spans 18 residues. CDR3 sequence (DNA): TGTGCCAGTAGTATTGGGGGACTAGCGGGACTTTCTGGGGATGAGCAGTTCTTC. It specifies CASSIGGLAGLSGDEQFF.

The chain links TRBV5-6 to TRBJ2-7; TRBD1 aligns across 7 bases. The CDR3 extends over 17 amino acids. Trimming at V came to 4 bases and at J to 0 bases, leaving 13 bases not matched to a gene. Germline loops: CDR1 SGHDT, CDR2 YYEEEE. CDR3 nucleotide sequence: TGTGCCAGCAGCGACCGGCTTGGGACAGATAGCTCCTACGAGCAGTACTTC. This codes for CASSDRLGTDSSYEQYF.